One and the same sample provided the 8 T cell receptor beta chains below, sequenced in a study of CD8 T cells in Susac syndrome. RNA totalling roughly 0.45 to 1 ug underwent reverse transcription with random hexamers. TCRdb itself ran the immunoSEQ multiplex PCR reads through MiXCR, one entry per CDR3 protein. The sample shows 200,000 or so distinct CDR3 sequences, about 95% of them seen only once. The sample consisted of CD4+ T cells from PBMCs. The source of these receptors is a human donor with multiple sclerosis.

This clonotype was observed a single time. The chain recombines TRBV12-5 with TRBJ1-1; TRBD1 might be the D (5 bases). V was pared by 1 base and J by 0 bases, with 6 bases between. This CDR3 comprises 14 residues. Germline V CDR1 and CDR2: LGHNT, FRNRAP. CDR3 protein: CASGLGQLNTEAFF. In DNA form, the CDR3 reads TGTGCTAGTGGTTTGGGACAGTTGAACACTGAAGCTTTCTTT.

The CDR3 region has the DNA TGTGCCAGCAGCCAAGGAATAGAAGTTCAAGAGACCCAGTACTTC. It specifies CASSQGIEVQETQYF. The chain couples TRBV3-1 to TRBJ2-5, with D hard to call. The CDR3 is 15 amino acids. The germline V and J ends were trimmed by 1 base and 2 bases, with 11 bases remaining between them. The V gene's germline CDR1 is LGHDT and CDR2 YNNKEL (reference sequence).

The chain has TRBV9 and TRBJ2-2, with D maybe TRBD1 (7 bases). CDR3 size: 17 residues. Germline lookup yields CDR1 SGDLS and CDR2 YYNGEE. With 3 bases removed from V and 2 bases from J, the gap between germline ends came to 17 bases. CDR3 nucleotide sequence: TGTGCCAGCAGCGCAAAGTCAGGGGGGTCAAACACCGGGGAGCTGTTTTTT. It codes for CASSAKSGGSNTGELFF. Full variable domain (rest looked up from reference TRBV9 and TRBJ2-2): DSGVTQTPKHLITATGQRVTLRCSPRSGDLSVYWYQQSLDQGLQFLIQYYNGEERAKGNILERFSAQQFPDLHSELNLSSLELGDSALYFCASSAKSGGSNTGELFFGEGSRLTVL.

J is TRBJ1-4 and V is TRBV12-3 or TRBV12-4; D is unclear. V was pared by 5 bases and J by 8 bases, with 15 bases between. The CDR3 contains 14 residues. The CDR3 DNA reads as TGTGCCAGCAGTCCCGGGCGGATGGAGGAAAAACTGTTTTTT. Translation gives CASSPGRMEEKLFF.

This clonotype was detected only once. CDR3 protein: CASSLGGTARQPQHF. The CDR3 DNA sequence: TGCGCCAGCAGCTTGGGAGGGACAGCTAGGCAGCCCCAGCATTTT. The chain employs TRBV5-1 and TRBJ1-5, with 7 bases aligning to TRBD1. The ends lost 0 bases at V and 7 bases at J; junction bases unmatched: 7. CDR3 length: 15 residues. Germline-derived CDR1 and CDR2 are SGHRS and YFSETQ.

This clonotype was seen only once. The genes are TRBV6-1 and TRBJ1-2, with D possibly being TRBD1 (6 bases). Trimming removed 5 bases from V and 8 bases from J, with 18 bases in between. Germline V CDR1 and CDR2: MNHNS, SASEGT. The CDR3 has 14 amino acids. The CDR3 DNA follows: TGTGCCAGCAGTCAGACAACCGGGACAAGAGGCTACACCTTC. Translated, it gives CASSQTTGTRGYTF.

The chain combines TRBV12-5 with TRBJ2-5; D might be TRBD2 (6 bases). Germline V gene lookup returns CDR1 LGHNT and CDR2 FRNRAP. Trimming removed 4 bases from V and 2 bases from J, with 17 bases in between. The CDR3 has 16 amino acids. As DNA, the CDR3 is TGTGCTAGTGGTTGGGGCCGCGGGGAAGTACAAGAGACCCAGTACTTC. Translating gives CASGWGRGEVQETQYF.

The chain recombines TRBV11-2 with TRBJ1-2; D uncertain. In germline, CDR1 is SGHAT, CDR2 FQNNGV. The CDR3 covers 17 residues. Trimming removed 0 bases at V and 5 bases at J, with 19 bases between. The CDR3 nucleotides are TGTGCCAGCAGCTTAGATTTTCTGCAGGAACGAGGGTATGGCTACACCTTC. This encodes CASSLDFLQERGYGYTF. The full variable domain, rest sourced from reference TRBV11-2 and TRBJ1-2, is EAGVAQSPRYKIIEKRQSVAFWCNPISGHATLYWYQQILGQGPKLLIQFQNNGVVDDSQLPKDRFSAERLKGVDSTLKIQPAKLEDSAVYLCASSLDFLQERGYGYTFGSGTRLTVV.